This T cell receptor (beta chain) is from a study of blood T cell repertoires in COVID-19. As for the study in general: COVID-19 samples collected from the United States, Italy and Spain covered acute and convalescent phases.

Per the study methods: Counts of nucleated cells, estimated from reference gene primer amplification, were obtained. The assay was immunoSEQ multiplex PCR, and TCRdb's table has in-frame clones only and misses some. V and J calls and clone size are those listed in that table; D and trimming were worked out from the DNA. Here the sample spans fewer than 350,000 clones, roughly 80% being singletons. In its sample, this clone was seen a few times. With 4 bases clipped from V and 3 bases from J, the junction kept 7 bases outside the gene matches. Germline CDR1 is SEHNR and CDR2 is FQNEAQ (reference sequence). The CDR3 consists of 15 residues.

The sample consisted of peripheral blood. This chain connects TRBV7-9 to TRBJ2-7; 9 bases agree with TRBD1. The TCR comes from a woman aged 45-59 years with active or convalescent COVID-19. CDR3 sequence reads: CASSYEDRGNYEQYF. The CDR3, as DNA: TGTGCCAGCAGCTACGAGGACAGGGGAAACTACGAGCAGTACTTC.